What follows are 9 T cell receptor beta chains derived from one specimen sequenced in a study of cytomegalovirus exposure and HLA in healthy donors (dated by TCRdb to about 2017). Library preparation was by the immunoSEQ multiplex PCR assay. For the multiplex PCR, a mixture combining 60 forward primers for TCR Vbeta segments and 13 reverse primers for TCR Jbeta segments was used. In its TCRdb copy, this immuneACCESS table keeps in-frame sequences only and misses some clones. Where compared with another copy, unresolved V genes explain less than half of these, and the others have no known cause. Counted in this sample were around 65,000 clones; about 78% of them appeared once. The biggest ten clones account for 3% of the sample. Source material: PBMCs. All receptors come from a girl between 5 and 17 years old in good health and CMV-seropositive.

This clone was picked up a small number of times. This sequence joins TRBV6-1 and TRBJ1-6; D gene ambiguous. V was trimmed by 2 bases and J by 7 bases, leaving 12 bases between them. The germline gives CDR1 MNHNS, CDR2 SASEGT. The CDR3 covers 15 residues. CDR3 bases: TGTGCCAGCAGTGAACTCCGGCAGACAAATTCACCCCTCCACTTT. Protein: CASSELRQTNSPLHF.

DNA for the CDR3: TGTGCCAGCAGCTGGGACAGGGCACTCTCCTACGAGCAGTACTTC. It is translated as CASSWDRALSYEQYF. This chain uses TRBV2 with TRBJ2-7; 9 positions agree with TRBD1. Germline trimming cut 6 bases from V and 0 bases from J; bases unmatched to any gene: 6. CDR3 length equals 15 residues. CDR1 is SNHLY and CDR2 is FYNNEI in the germline V gene.

V is TRBV28 and J is TRBJ2-1; 8 bases agree with TRBD2. There are 15 residues in the CDR3. Germline-derived CDR1 and CDR2 are MDHEN and SYDVKM. Germline trimming cut 6 bases from V and 8 bases from J; bases unmatched to any gene: 12. The CDR3 nucleotides are TGTGCCAGCAGCTCTAAGCGGGAGTTGCGCCATGAGCAGTTCTTC. This translates into CASSSKRELRHEQFF.

The chain recombines TRBV5-1 with TRBJ2-1; weak D call: TRBD2 (5 bases). This CDR3 contains 17 residues. CDR1 is SGHRS and CDR2 is YFSETQ in the germline V gene. With 3 bases removed from V and 2 bases from J, the gap between germline ends came to 18 bases. The CDR3 sequence is CASSSDLGVTTYNEQFF. CDR3 DNA: TGCGCCAGCAGCTCCGACCTCGGGGTGACGACCTACAATGAGCAGTTCTTC.

The J gene is TRBJ1-5, the V gene TRBV7-9, with unresolved D. The CDR3 is 15 residues long. Germline CDR1 is SEHNR and CDR2 is FQNEAQ (reference sequence). V lost 0 bases, J lost 7 bases, and 13 bases lay in between. The CDR3 nucleotides read TGTGCCAGCAGCTTAGCATGGTCCGAGCCCCAGCCCCAGCATTTT. Encoded protein: CASSLAWSEPQPQHF.

The genes are TRBV30 and TRBJ1-6; 8 bases fit TRBD1. The V gene's germline CDR1 is GTSNPN and CDR2 SVGIG (reference sequence). The CDR3 covers 14 residues. The trim removed 3 bases at V and 7 bases at J, leaving 5 bases unmatched. CDR3 loop: CAWSLDRGNSPLHF. DNA of the CDR3: TGTGCCTGGAGCCTCGACAGGGGCAATTCACCCCTCCACTTT.

Here the CDR3 DNA reads TGCGCCAGCAGCTCGTTTAGCGGGGGGGCCAGAGATGAGCAGTTCTTC. Protein sequence: CASSSFSGGARDEQFF. This chain connects TRBV5-1 to TRBJ2-1; 11 positions agree with TRBD2. Germline CDR1 and CDR2: SGHRS and YFSETQ. The CDR3 sequence is 16 residues long. With V trimmed by 3 bases and J by 8 bases, 10 bases remained unmatched.

This clone occurred a few times. J is TRBJ2-2 and V is TRBV5-4, with 8 positions matching TRBD1. With 4 bases clipped from V and 3 bases from J, the junction kept 5 bases outside the gene matches. The CDR3 is made up of 15 amino acids. CDR1 is SGHNT and CDR2 is YYREEE in the germline V gene (reference sequence). CDR3 sequence reads: CASSRTGQDTGELFF. The CDR3 DNA follows: TGTGCCAGCAGCCGGACAGGGCAAGACACCGGGGAGCTGTTTTTT.

The count of this clone is one. The chain couples TRBV5-1 to TRBJ2-3; perhaps TRBD2 as D (6 bases). The CDR3 runs to 15 residues. The germline V and J ends were trimmed by 1 base and 4 bases, with 13 bases remaining between them. CDR1 and CDR2 (germline): SGHRS, YFSETQ. The DNA for the CDR3 is TGCGCCAGCAGCTTGTACACTAGCCAATCAGATACGCAGTATTTT. As protein: CASSLYTSQSDTQYF. The full variable domain, in which reference TRBV5-1 and TRBJ2-3 provide the parts outside the CDR3, is KAGVTQTPRYLIKTRGQQVTLSCSPISGHRSVSWYQQTPGQGLQFLFEYFSETQRNKGNFPGRFSGRQFSNSRSEMNVSTLELGDSALYLCASSLYTSQSDTQYFGPGTRLTVL.